The 11 T cell receptor beta chains reported below all come from one sample, sequenced in a study of glioma-infiltrating T cells. The iRepertoire nested amplicon-rescue multiplex PCR amplified TCR alpha and beta CDR3s from RNA. Via MiXCR, TCRdb re-called the multiplex PCR reads, giving one row per CDR3 protein. The sample contains around 150,000 distinct CDR3 sequences, about two fifths of which appear only once. Sequenced sample: glioma tissue, nonneoplastic brain tissue, or PBMCs (not recorded which). These receptors came from a human donor with low-grade glioma or glioblastoma, undergoing nonglioma brain surgery, or in good health (not recorded which).

On this clonotype: No conserved phenylalanine or tryptophan ends this CDR3, so it is likely a read error. The V and J genes are TRBV10-3 and TRBJ2-1, with TRBD1 matching 7 bases. Germline-derived CDR1 and CDR2 are ENHRY and SYGVKD. CDR3 length equals 14 residues. V dropped 0 bases and J dropped 4; count of bases not matched to a gene: 0. Here the CDR3 reads CAISESGQYNEQFL. The CDR3 nucleotides are TGTGCCATCAGTGAGTCGGGACAGTACAATGAGCAGTTCCTC.

The gene calls are TRBV10-1 and TRBJ1-1; TRBD1 is a possible D gene (6 bases). V lost 6 bases to trimming and J lost 7 bases, with 12 bases between them. The CDR3 sequence is 12 residues long. The V gene's germline CDR1 is WNHNN and CDR2 SYGVQD (reference sequence). The CDR3 reads CASSGQLNEAFF. CDR3 DNA: TGCGCCAGCAGCGGACAGCTTAATGAAGCTTTCTTT.

The chain joins TRBV4-1 to TRBJ2-3, with TRBD2 identical over 13 bases. This CDR3 comprises 16 residues. The germline gives CDR1 MGHRA, CDR2 YSYEKL. The ends lost 3 bases at V and 2 bases at J; junction bases unmatched: 2. CDR3 coding DNA: TGCGCCAGCAGCCAGGGACTAGCGGGGCACACAGATACGCAGTATTTT. Its protein product is CASSQGLAGHTDTQYF.

The chain links TRBV29-1 to TRBJ1-1, with D possibly being TRBD1 (5 bases). CDR3 length: 11 residues. V lost 7 bases and J lost 1, with 7 bases in between. Germline V gene lookup returns CDR1 SQVTM and CDR2 ANQGSEA. The CDR3 sequence: CSGQSNTEAFF. CDR3 sequence (DNA): TGCAGCGGACAGTCGAACACTGAAGCTTTCTTT. Combining the CDR3 with reference TRBV29-1 and TRBJ1-1 gives the whole variable domain SAVISQKPSRDICQRGTSLTIQCQVDSQVTMMFWYRQQPGQSLTLIATANQGSEATYESGFVIDKFPISRPNLTFSTLTVSNMSPEDSSIYLCSGQSNTEAFFGQGTRLTVV.

This clonotype was seen only a few times. In DNA, the CDR3 is TGTGCCAGCAGCTTAAGGGGACTCCTCCGGGGGGAGACCCAGTACTTC. Protein sequence: CASSLRGLLRGETQYF. The chain carries TRBV7-2 and TRBJ2-5; D is perhaps TRBD2 (6 bases). The CDR3 extends over 16 amino acids. The V and J ends lost 2 bases and 5 bases respectively, with 18 bases between them. Germline V gene sequence: CDR1 SGHTA, CDR2 FQGNSA. Using reference TRBV7-2 and TRBJ2-5 for the parts outside the CDR3, the full variable domain is GAGVSQSPSNKVTEKGKDVELRCDPISGHTALYWYRQSLGQGLEFLIYFQGNSAPDKSGLPSDRFSAERTGGSVSTLTIQRTQQEDSAVYLCASSLRGLLRGETQYFGPGTRLLVL.

This clonotype was seen a single time. One end of the junction fails to match germline, which may point to a read error. V is TRBV4-1 and J is TRBJ1-5; the D is unclear. Germline-derived CDR1 and CDR2 are MGHRA and YSYEKL. There are 17 residues in the CDR3. The CDR3 DNA follows: TGCGCCAGCATCCAAGATAATTATGGGTATAGCAATCAGCCCCAGCATTTT. It translates to CASIQDNYGYSNQPQHF.

Concerning this clonotype itself: One end of the junction varies from germline; a read error may be responsible. This chain links TRBV7-2 with TRBJ1-6; D is possibly TRBD1 (6 bases). Germline V gives CDR1 SGHTA, CDR2 FQGNSA. This CDR3 is 15 amino acids long. CDR3 nucleotides: TGTGCCAGCAGCTTAATGGACAGTTATAATTCACCCCTCCAATTT. Encoded protein: CASSLMDSYNSPLQF.

The chain joins TRBV10-2 to TRBJ1-5; weak D call: TRBD1 (5 bases). Trimming stripped 0 bases from V and 3 bases from J, with 6 bases between. The CDR3 contains 14 residues. Germline loops: CDR1 WSHSY, CDR2 SAAADI. In DNA form, the CDR3 reads TGCGCCAGCAGTGAGTCGACAGTCAATCAGCCCCAGCATTTT. This gives the protein CASSESTVNQPQHF.

V usage is TRBV18 and J usage is TRBJ2-7, with 8 bases fitting TRBD2. Germline loops: CDR1 KGHSH, CDR2 LQKENI. The CDR3 consists of 12 residues. J gave up 5 bases and V 3 bases, and 0 bases lay outside the gene matches. In DNA form, the CDR3 reads TGTGCCAGCTCACCCGGGGGGGACGAGCAGTACTTC. It yields the protein CASSPGGDEQYF.

This clonotype has only a few counts. The rearrangement uses TRBV15 and TRBJ2-2; D might be TRBD1 (5 bases). Germline V gives CDR1 LNHNV, CDR2 YYDKDF (reference sequence). CDR3 size: 15 residues. The V and J ends lost 5 bases and 0 bases respectively, with 10 bases between them. For the CDR3, the DNA is TGTGCCACCAGCCCGTGGACACCGAACACCGGGGAGCTGTTTTTT. Its protein product is CATSPWTPNTGELFF. Full variable domain (outside the CDR3, taken from reference TRBV15 and TRBJ2-2): DAMVIQNPRYQVTQFGKPVTLSCSQTLNHNVMYWYQQKSSQAPKLLFHYYDKDFNNEADTPDNFQSRRPNTSFCFLDIRSPGLGDTAMYLCATSPWTPNTGELFFGEGSRLTVL.

A few counts support this clonotype. This rearrangement joins TRBV6-2 or TRBV6-3 to TRBJ2-7; D is unclear. The V end lost 0 bases, the J end lost 2 bases, and 8 bases lay between the germline ends. This CDR3 region has 14 residues. Germline V gives CDR1 MNHEY, CDR2 SVGEGT. The CDR3: CASSYSGNPYEQYF. For the CDR3, the DNA is TGTGCCAGCAGTTACTCGGGAAATCCCTACGAGCAGTACTTC.